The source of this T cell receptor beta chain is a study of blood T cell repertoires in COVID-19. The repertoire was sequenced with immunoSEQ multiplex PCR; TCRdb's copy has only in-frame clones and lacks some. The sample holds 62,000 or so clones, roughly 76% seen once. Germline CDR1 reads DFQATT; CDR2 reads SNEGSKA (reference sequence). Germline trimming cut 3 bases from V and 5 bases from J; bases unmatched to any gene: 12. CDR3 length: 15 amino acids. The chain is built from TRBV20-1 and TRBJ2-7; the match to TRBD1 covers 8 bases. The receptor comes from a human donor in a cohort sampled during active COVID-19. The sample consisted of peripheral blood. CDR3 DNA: TGCAGTGCTAGTCCACGGACAGGGAGTCATAACGAGCAGTACTTC. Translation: CSASPRTGSHNEQYF.